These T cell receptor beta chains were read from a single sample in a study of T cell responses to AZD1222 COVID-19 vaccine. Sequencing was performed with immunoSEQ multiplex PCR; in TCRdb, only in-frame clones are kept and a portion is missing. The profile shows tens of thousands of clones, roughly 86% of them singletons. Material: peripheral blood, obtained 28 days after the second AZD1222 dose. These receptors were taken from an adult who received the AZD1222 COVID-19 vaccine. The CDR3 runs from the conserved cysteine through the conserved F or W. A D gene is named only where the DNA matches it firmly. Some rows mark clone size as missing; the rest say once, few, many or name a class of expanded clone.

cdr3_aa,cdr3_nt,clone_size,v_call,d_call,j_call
CASSAQPDTEAFF,TGTGCTAGCAGCGCCCAGCCGGACACTGAAGCTTTCTTT,.,TRBV7-7,.,TRBJ1-1
CASSHRKEETQYF,TGTGCCAGCAGTCACAGGAAGGAAGAGACCCAGTACTTC,.,TRBV27,.,TRBJ2-5
CASSALGTYGYTF,TGTGCCAGCTCGGCCTTGGGGACCTATGGCTACACCTTC,.,TRBV6-5,.,TRBJ1-2
CAWSVGLYEQYF,TGTGCCTGGAGTGTAGGGCTCTACGAGCAGTACTTC,.,TRBV30,.,TRBJ2-7
CAWRLSGTSGRSEQFF,TGTGCCTGGAGACTCTCCGGGACTAGCGGGAGAAGTGAGCAGTTCTTC,few,TRBV30,TRBD2,TRBJ2-1
CASKPSGQHQETQYF,TGTGCCAGCAAACCCTCGGGACAGCACCAAGAGACCCAGTACTTC,.,TRBV5-4,TRBD1,TRBJ2-5
CASSLGTVRGEPQHF,TGTGCCAGCAGCCTTGGGACAGTCCGAGGGGAGCCCCAGCATTTT,.,TRBV7-8,TRBD1,TRBJ1-5
CSLGADYGYTF,TGCAGCCTTGGGGCGGACTATGGCTACACCTTC,.,TRBV29-1,.,TRBJ1-2
CASSRLAGLSEQFF,TGTGCCAGTAGTAGACTAGCGGGACTAAGTGAGCAGTTCTTC,.,TRBV19,TRBD2,TRBJ2-1
CATSRTLNNNEQFF,TGTGCCACCAGCAGAACACTAAACAACAATGAGCAGTTCTTC,.,TRBV15,.,TRBJ2-1
CASSEFFRTSGFYNEQFF,TGCGCCAGCAGTGAGTTTTTTAGGACTAGCGGATTCTACAATGAGCAGTTCTTC,.,TRBV10-2,TRBD2,TRBJ2-1
CAWRAGSYEQYF,TGTGCCTGGAGGGCGGGGTCCTACGAGCAGTACTTC,.,TRBV30,.,TRBJ2-7
CAWRGDRGYTGELFF,TGTGCCTGGAGGGGGGACAGGGGGTACACCGGGGAGCTGTTTTTT,.,TRBV30,TRBD1,TRBJ2-2
CASSLTGGRYEQYF,TGTGCCAGCAGTTTAACAGGGGGGCGATACGAGCAGTACTTC,.,TRBV28,TRBD1,TRBJ2-7
CASSPMEVSRNNSPLHF,TGTGCCAGCTCACCAATGGAGGTCAGCCGAAATAATTCACCCCTCCACTTT,.,TRBV18,.,TRBJ1-6
CASSLGTGGGGTEAFF,TGTGCCAGCAGCTTAGGGACAGGGGGCGGAGGCACTGAAGCTTTCTTT,.,TRBV11-2,TRBD1,TRBJ1-1
CASRGTTGGTNEKLFF,TGTGCCAGCAGGGGAACCACGGGGGGCACTAATGAAAAACTGTTTTTT,.,TRBV27,.,TRBJ1-4
CASSLGGGTGPYEQYF,TGTGCCAGCAGCTTAGGAGGGGGGACAGGGCCCTACGAGCAGTACTTC,.,TRBV7-8,TRBD1,TRBJ2-7
CASIPPGRMNTEAFF,TGTGCCAGCATCCCCCCGGGACGGATGAACACTGAAGCTTTCTTT,.,TRBV6-6,.,TRBJ1-1
CASSGQGLREQYF,TGTGCCAGCAGTGGACAGGGACTCCGCGAGCAGTACTTC,.,TRBV28,TRBD1,TRBJ2-7
CASSQVAVGIGEQFF,TGCGCCAGCAGCCAAGTAGCGGTAGGGATCGGTGAGCAGTTCTTC,.,TRBV4-1,.,TRBJ2-1
CASSSGLAGKAFF,TGTGCCAGCAGTTCGGGACTAGCGGGGAAGGCGTTCTTC,.,TRBV12-3/TRBV12-4,TRBD2,TRBJ2-1
CASSDRFPYEQYF,TGTGCCAGCAGCGACAGGTTTCCCTACGAGCAGTACTTC,.,TRBV6-6,.,TRBJ2-7
CASSLPGPSYNEQFF,TGTGCCAGCAGCTTGCCGGGCCCATCCTACAATGAGCAGTTCTTC,.,TRBV5-4,.,TRBJ2-1
CASSPLAASGSDEQYF,TGTGCCAGCAGCCCGCTAGCTGCTAGCGGGAGTGACGAGCAGTACTTC,.,TRBV6-4,TRBD2,TRBJ2-7
CATSDRPGNTIYF,TGTGCCACCAGTGACCGCCCCGGGAACACCATATATTTT,.,TRBV24-1,.,TRBJ1-3
CASSVLAAYNSPLHF,TGTGCCAGTAGTGTCCTCGCAGCTTATAATTCACCCCTCCACTTT,.,TRBV19,.,TRBJ1-6
CASNPGRDYGYTF,TGTGCCAGTAATCCAGGGAGAGACTATGGCTACACCTTC,once,TRBV19,.,TRBJ1-2
CSAPGLGSQETQYF,TGCAGCGCCCCCGGACTGGGCAGCCAAGAGACCCAGTACTTC,.,TRBV29-1,.,TRBJ2-5
CASSSKGRGRETEAFF,TGTGCCAGCAGCTCGAAGGGGCGAGGGAGGGAAACTGAAGCTTTCTTT,.,TRBV7-9,.,TRBJ1-1
CSASLVASGTRDEQFF,TGCAGTGCTAGTCTGGTGGCTAGCGGGACCCGGGATGAGCAGTTCTTC,.,TRBV20-1,TRBD2,TRBJ2-1
CASRPCGDPTPVYYEQYF,TGTGCCAGCAGACCCTGTGGGGATCCCACCCCAGTATACTACGAGCAGTACTTC,.,TRBV6-4,.,TRBJ2-7
CAWGRGRRAYEQYF,TGTGCCTGGGGTAGGGGGCGCCGGGCCTACGAGCAGTACTTC,.,TRBV30,TRBD1,TRBJ2-7
CASRLPSGSPSMGYTF,TGTGCAAGTCGCTTGCCGTCAGGATCACCCTCGATGGGCTACACCTTC,once,TRBV12-2,.,TRBJ1-2
CASSLRVNYEQYF,TGTGCCAGCTCGTTACGGGTGAACTACGAGCAGTACTTC,.,TRBV3-1/TRBV3-2,.,TRBJ2-7
CAWSLDRVFYEQYF,TGTGCCTGGAGTTTGGACAGGGTGTTCTACGAGCAGTACTTC,.,TRBV30,TRBD1,TRBJ2-7
CASSPWNSYEQYF,TGTGCCAGCAGCCCCTGGAACTCCTACGAGCAGTACTTC,.,TRBV14,.,TRBJ2-7
CASSFEGYRQGVAF,TGTGCCAGCAGCTTTGAGGGGTATAGGCAGGGCGTCGCCTTC,.,TRBV12-1,.,TRBJ1-2
CASSRDRGSPLHF,TGTGCCAGCAGTCGGGACAGGGGTTCACCCCTCCACTTT,.,TRBV6-5,TRBD1,TRBJ1-6
CASTGGSYEQYF,TGTGCCAGCACTGGGGGCTCCTACGAGCAGTACTTC,.,TRBV2,.,TRBJ2-7
CASSQPRASGSSYEQYF,TGTGCCAGCAGCCAACCGAGGGCTAGCGGGAGCTCCTACGAGCAGTACTTC,.,TRBV4-2,TRBD2,TRBJ2-7
CAWSPSWANNSPLHF,TGTGCCTGGAGTCCCTCGTGGGCGAATAATTCACCCCTCCACTTT,.,TRBV30,.,TRBJ1-6
CASSWGLAGGQPTYEQYF,TGTGCCAGCAGTTGGGGACTAGCGGGAGGACAACCGACCTACGAGCAGTACTTC,.,TRBV28,TRBD2,TRBJ2-7
CASSEGGSYEQYF,TGTGCCAGCAGTGAGGGGGGCTCCTACGAGCAGTACTTC,.,TRBV2,.,TRBJ2-7
CASSSMASNNSPLHF,TGTGCCAGCAGCTCTATGGCCTCCAATAATTCACCCCTCCACTTT,once,TRBV2,.,TRBJ1-6
CATRGGGGKSSYNEQFF,TGTGCCACCCGAGGCGGCGGAGGAAAAAGCTCCTACAATGAGCAGTTCTTC,once,TRBV28,.,TRBJ2-1
CASSATGATEAFF,TGTGCCAGCAGCGCTACAGGGGCCACTGAAGCTTTCTTT,.,TRBV12-3/TRBV12-4,TRBD1,TRBJ1-1
CASSTGPSSYNEQFF,TGCGCCAGCAGCACGGGACCGAGCTCCTACAATGAGCAGTTCTTC,.,TRBV5-1,.,TRBJ2-1
CASSSGGNQPQHF,TGTGCCAGCAGTTCAGGAGGCAATCAGCCCCAGCATTTT,.,TRBV28,.,TRBJ1-5